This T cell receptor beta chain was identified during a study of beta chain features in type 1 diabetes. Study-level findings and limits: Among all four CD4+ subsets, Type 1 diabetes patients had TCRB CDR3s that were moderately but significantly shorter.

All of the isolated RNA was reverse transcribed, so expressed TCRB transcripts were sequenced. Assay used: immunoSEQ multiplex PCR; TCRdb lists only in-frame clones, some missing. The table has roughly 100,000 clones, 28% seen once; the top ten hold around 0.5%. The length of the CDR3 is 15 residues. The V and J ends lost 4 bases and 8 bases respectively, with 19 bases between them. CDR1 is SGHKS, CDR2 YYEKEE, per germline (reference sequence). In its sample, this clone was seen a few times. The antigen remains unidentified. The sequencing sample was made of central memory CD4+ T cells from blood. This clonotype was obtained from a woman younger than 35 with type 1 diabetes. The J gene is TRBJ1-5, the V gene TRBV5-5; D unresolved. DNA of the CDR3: TGTGCCAGCAGCAGGGTGGCGGGCCTGAAGAAGCCCCAGCATTTT. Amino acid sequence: CASSRVAGLKKPQHF.